A selection of T cell receptor beta chains follows, all from one sample in a study of radiation and T cells in renal cell carcinoma. Sequenced by immunoSEQ multiplex PCR; TCRdb stores in-frame clones only, minus some. The table lists about 73,000 clones, 70% to 90% of them singletons. Sequenced material: blood, taken from a patient whose treatment included radiotherapy and nephrectomy. The receptors originated from a woman aged 55-70 years with renal cell carcinoma. CDR3s include the opening cysteine and the closing phenylalanine or tryptophan. The order of the fields is D gene, J gene, clone size, V gene, CDR3 protein, CDR3 DNA. A D gene is named only where the DNA matches it firmly. A clone size is listed for some rows: how often the clone was seen (once, few, many), or a class if it is expanded.

D gene: .; J gene: TRBJ1-2; clone size: .; V gene: TRBV5-1; CDR3 protein: CASSQTANYGYTF; CDR3 DNA: TGCGCCAGCAGCCAGACAGCTAACTATGGCTACACCTTC
D gene: .; J gene: TRBJ2-5; clone size: .; V gene: TRBV11-1; CDR3 protein: CASSLGWGSGETQYF; CDR3 DNA: TGTGCCAGCAGCTTAGGTTGGGGGTCGGGAGAGACCCAGTACTTC
D gene: .; J gene: TRBJ1-2; clone size: .; V gene: TRBV7-9; CDR3 protein: CASSLFEDTNGYTF; CDR3 DNA: TGTGCCAGCAGCTTATTTGAGGACACGAATGGCTACACCTTC
D gene: .; J gene: TRBJ2-7; clone size: .; V gene: TRBV10-3; CDR3 protein: CAISNSRDHEQYF; CDR3 DNA: TGTGCCATCAGTAACTCCAGGGACCACGAGCAGTACTTC
D gene: .; J gene: TRBJ2-7; clone size: .; V gene: TRBV9; CDR3 protein: CASSVSRGGVGPYEQYF; CDR3 DNA: TGTGCCAGCAGCGTATCCCGAGGGGGGGTTGGCCCCTACGAGCAGTACTTC
D gene: TRBD1; J gene: TRBJ1-2; clone size: .; V gene: TRBV19; CDR3 protein: CASTETGAIYGYTF; CDR3 DNA: TGTGCCAGTACCGAGACAGGGGCAATATATGGCTACACCTTC
D gene: TRBD2; J gene: TRBJ2-5; clone size: once; V gene: TRBV7-7; CDR3 protein: CASSFRLALQETQYF; CDR3 DNA: TGTGCTAGCAGCTTTAGACTAGCGCTTCAAGAGACCCAGTACTTC
D gene: TRBD1; J gene: TRBJ1-4; clone size: .; V gene: TRBV6-6; CDR3 protein: CASSQDRGIEKLFF; CDR3 DNA: TGTGCCAGCAGCCAGGACAGGGGTATTGAAAAACTGTTTTTT
D gene: TRBD1; J gene: TRBJ1-4; clone size: .; V gene: TRBV5-1; CDR3 protein: CASSYHRGTNEKLFF; CDR3 DNA: TGCGCCAGCAGCTACCACAGGGGGACTAATGAAAAACTGTTTTTT
D gene: TRBD1; J gene: TRBJ2-3; clone size: .; V gene: TRBV7-9; CDR3 protein: CASSRVGQGMDTQYF; CDR3 DNA: TGTGCCAGCAGCCGGGTGGGACAGGGAATGGATACGCAGTATTTT
D gene: .; J gene: TRBJ1-1; clone size: .; V gene: TRBV10-1; CDR3 protein: CASSESGDETEAFF; CDR3 DNA: TGCGCCAGCAGTGAGTCAGGGGACGAGACTGAAGCTTTCTTT
D gene: .; J gene: TRBJ2-3; clone size: .; V gene: TRBV10-3; CDR3 protein: CAISESSGAATDTQYF; CDR3 DNA: TGTGCCATCAGTGAGTCGTCTGGAGCGGCCACAGATACGCAGTATTTT
D gene: .; J gene: TRBJ1-1; clone size: once; V gene: TRBV15; CDR3 protein: CATSRDDFAPLNTEAFF; CDR3 DNA: TGTGCCACCAGCAGAGATGACTTTGCACCGCTTAACACTGAAGCTTTCTTT
D gene: .; J gene: TRBJ1-2; clone size: once; V gene: TRBV10-1; CDR3 protein: CASSDGGATTF; CDR3 DNA: TGCGCCAGCAGTGATGGGGGAGCTACGACCTTC